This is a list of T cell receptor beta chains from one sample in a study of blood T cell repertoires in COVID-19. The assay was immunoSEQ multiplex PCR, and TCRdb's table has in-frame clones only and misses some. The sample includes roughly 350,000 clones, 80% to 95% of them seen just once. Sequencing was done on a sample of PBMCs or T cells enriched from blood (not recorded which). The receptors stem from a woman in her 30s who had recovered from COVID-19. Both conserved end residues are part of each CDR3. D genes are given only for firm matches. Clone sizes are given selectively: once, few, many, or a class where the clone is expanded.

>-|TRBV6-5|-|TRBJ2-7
CASSTRTGSYEQYF
TGTGCCAGCAGTACTAGAACGGGCTCCTACGAGCAGTACTTC
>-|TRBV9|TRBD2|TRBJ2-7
CASSVGGGTAYEQYF
TGTGCCAGCAGCGTTGGGGGGGGAACGGCCTACGAGCAGTACTTC
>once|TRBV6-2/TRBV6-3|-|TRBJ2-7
CASSYLPGFPYEQYF
TGTGCCAGCAGTTACCTTCCAGGGTTCCCTTACGAGCAGTACTTC
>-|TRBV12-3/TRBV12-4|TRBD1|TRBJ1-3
CASSSGGGNTIYF
TGTGCCAGCAGTTCAGGGGGCGGGAACACCATATATTTT
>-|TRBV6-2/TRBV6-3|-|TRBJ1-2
CASSSFLGSKYGYTF
TGTGCCAGCAGTTCGTTCCTAGGGAGCAAGTATGGCTACACCTTC
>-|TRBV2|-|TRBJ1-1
CASSEASSGTKTEAFF
TGTGCCAGCAGTGAAGCGAGCTCAGGGACTAAGACTGAAGCTTTCTTT
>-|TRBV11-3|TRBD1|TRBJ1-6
CASSLDGGQNSPLHF
TGTGCCAGCAGCTTAGATGGGGGACAGAATTCACCCCTCCACTTT
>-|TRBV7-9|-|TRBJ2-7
CASRAVREQYF
TGTGCCAGCAGGGCCGTGCGGGAGCAGTACTTC
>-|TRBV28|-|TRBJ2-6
CASSLRLSGANVLTF
TGTGCCAGCAGTTTAAGACTGTCTGGGGCCAACGTCCTGACTTTC
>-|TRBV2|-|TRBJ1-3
CASTPRGFGNTIYF
TGTGCCAGCACCCCTAGGGGATTCGGAAACACCATATATTTT
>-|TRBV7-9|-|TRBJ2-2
CASPSRGWNTGELFF
TGTGCCAGCCCCTCCCGGGGTTGGAACACCGGGGAGCTGTTTTTT
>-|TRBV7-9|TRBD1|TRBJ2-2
CASPEDRGGTGELFF
TGTGCCAGCCCCGAAGACAGGGGTGGGACCGGGGAGCTGTTTTTT
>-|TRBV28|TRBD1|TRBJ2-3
CAASTAGQGITDTQYF
TGTGCCGCCAGCACCGCGGGACAGGGGATAACAGATACGCAGTATTTT
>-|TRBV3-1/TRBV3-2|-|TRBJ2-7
CASSQAVIRTTTYEQYF
TGTGCCAGCAGCCAAGCAGTAATAAGGACTACCACCTACGAGCAGTACTTC
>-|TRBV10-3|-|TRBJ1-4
CAISDPSRGEGEKLFF
TGTGCCATCAGTGACCCTTCCCGGGGAGAGGGTGAAAAACTGTTTTTT
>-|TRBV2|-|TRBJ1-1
CASSAWDTNTEAFF
TGTGCCAGCAGTGCCTGGGACACCAACACTGAAGCTTTCTTT
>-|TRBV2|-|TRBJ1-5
CASSEPAYSAGQPQHF
TGTGCCAGCAGTGAACCGGCCTATAGCGCCGGTCAGCCCCAGCATTTT
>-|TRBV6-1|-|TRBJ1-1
CASSEGGAEAFF
TGTGCCAGCAGTGAGGGGGGGGCTGAAGCTTTCTTT
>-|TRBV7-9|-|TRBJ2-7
CASSLAAGPLYEQYF
TGTGCCAGCAGCTTAGCTGCGGGACCTCTCTACGAGCAGTACTTC
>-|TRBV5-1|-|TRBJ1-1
CASSLEGGDTEAFF
TGCGCCAGCAGCTTGGAAGGCGGGGACACTGAAGCTTTCTTT
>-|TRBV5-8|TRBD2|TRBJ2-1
CASSLAGGLAGGVQFF
TGTGCCAGCAGCTTGGCCGGGGGACTAGCGGGAGGGGTGCAGTTCTTC
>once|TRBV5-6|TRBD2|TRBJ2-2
CASSLLAGGQMTGELFF
TGTGCCAGCAGCTTGCTAGCGGGGGGGCAAATGACCGGGGAGCTGTTTTTT
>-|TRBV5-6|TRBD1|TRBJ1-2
CASSPGDRQDYGYTF
TGTGCCAGCAGCCCCGGGGACAGGCAGGACTATGGCTACACCTTC
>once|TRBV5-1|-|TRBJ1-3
CASSLLSSGGNTIYF
TGCGCCAGCAGCTTGCTCTCCTCGGGTGGAAACACCATATATTTT
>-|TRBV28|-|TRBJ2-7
CASRNPGMRDEQYF
TGTGCCAGCAGAAACCCCGGGATGAGGGACGAGCAGTACTTC
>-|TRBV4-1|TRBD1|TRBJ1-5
CASSQDRTGGQPQHF
TGCGCCAGCAGCCAAGATAGGACAGGGGGTCAGCCCCAGCATTTT
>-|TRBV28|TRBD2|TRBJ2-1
CASSFSSGRAAGEQFF
TGTGCCAGCAGTTTCTCCAGCGGGAGGGCCGCCGGTGAGCAGTTCTTC
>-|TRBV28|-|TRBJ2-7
CASRAETYEQYF
TGTGCCAGCAGGGCAGAAACCTACGAGCAGTACTTC
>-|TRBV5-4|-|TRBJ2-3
CASSLLYTDTQYF
TGTGCCAGCAGCTTGCTGTACACAGATACGCAGTATTTT
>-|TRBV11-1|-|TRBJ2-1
CASSPSEGEQFF
TGTGCCAGCAGCCCGTCAGAGGGTGAGCAGTTCTTC
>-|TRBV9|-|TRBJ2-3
CASSVDSYPTDTQYF
TGTGCCAGCAGCGTAGACTCGTATCCGACAGATACGCAGTATTTT
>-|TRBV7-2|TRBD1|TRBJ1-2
CASSFQTGSRGYTF
TGTGCCAGCAGCTTTCAGACAGGGTCCCGCGGCTACACCTTC
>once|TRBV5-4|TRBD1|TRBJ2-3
CASSYPRGQAGTDTQYF
TGTGCCAGCAGCTACCCCCGGGGACAGGCGGGGACAGATACGCAGTATTTT
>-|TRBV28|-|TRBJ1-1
CASSFLGFRNTEAFF
TGTGCCAGCAGTTTCCTCGGGTTCCGAAACACTGAAGCTTTCTTT
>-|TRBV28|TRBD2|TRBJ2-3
CASSELAGVSTDTQYF
TGTGCCAGCAGCGAACTAGCGGGCGTCAGCACAGATACGCAGTATTTT
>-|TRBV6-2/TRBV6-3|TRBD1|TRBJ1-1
CASSNRGGRAEAFF
TGTGCCAGCAGTAACAGGGGGGGTCGCGCTGAAGCTTTCTTT
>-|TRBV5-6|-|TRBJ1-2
CASSLAGRAVGYTF
TGTGCCAGCAGCTTGGCAGGGAGGGCAGTCGGCTACACCTTC
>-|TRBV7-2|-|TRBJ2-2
CASSLELGELFF
TGTGCCAGCAGCTTAGAACTCGGGGAGCTGTTTTTT